This T cell receptor (beta chain) originates from a study of Ad26.COV2.S vaccination and SARS-CoV-2 variants. Study-level background: Within the COV1001 Ad26.COV2.S trial arm, the donor was enrolled. The study, taken as a whole, reports: Breadth, reportedly substantial, characterized the spike-specific CD8+ and CD4+ T cell responses after vaccination. With respect to non-spike TCR breadth, vaccine and placebo recipients were similar.

Only in-frame clones appear in the TCRdb table, and some are missing; sequencing was by immunoSEQ multiplex PCR. The sample yields about 250,000 clones, around 90% seen once. Worth noting for this clone: Its antigen is unidentified.

Treatment specified: 19 received Ad26.COV2.S at low or high dose, single or two shots; about 5 received placebo; per-sample allocation not given. Samples analyzed were those drawn on day 63 after the first vaccine or placebo injection. Within Boston, the person who donated was an adult of 18-55 years. CDR3 size: 13 residues. Unmatched junction bases numbered 2, after V lost 5 bases and J lost 2 bases. The germline gives CDR1 SGHVS, CDR2 FQNEAQ. This sequence joins TRBV7-8 and TRBJ2-7; TRBD1 agrees at 8 bases. Sequencing was performed on peripheral blood, taken in a trial of Ad26.COV2.S vaccine versus placebo. The sequence was collected from a person aged 18 to 65 who received the Ad26.COV2.S COVID-19 vaccine or a placebo. In nucleotides, the CDR3 is TGTGCCAGCAGCCCCAGGGGGCCCTACGAGCAGTACGTC. It specifies CASSPRGPYEQYV.